Listed here are 23 T cell receptor beta chains from one sample, sequenced in a study of blood T cell repertoires in COVID-19. Assay used: immunoSEQ multiplex PCR; TCRdb lists only in-frame clones, some missing. The sample has approximately 300,000 clones, 90% to 95% seen once; the top ten hold 3.9%. Sequencing was done on a sample of PBMCs or T cells enriched from blood (not recorded which). The receptor set was obtained from a woman younger than 45 who had been exposed to COVID-19.

The chain uses TRBV7-8 and TRBJ1-5; unclear D gene. The CDR3 covers 19 residues. CDR1 and CDR2 (germline): SGHVS, FQNEAQ. Trimming shortened V by 0 bases and J by 0 bases, and 18 bases separated the two germline ends. The CDR3, as DNA: TGTGCCAGCAGCTTAGCACCGTGGAGAATAGCTTATAGCAATCAGCCCCAGCATTTT. It encodes CASSLAPWRIAYSNQPQHF.

This clone appeared a few times. This chain joins TRBV25-1 and TRBJ1-6; D not certain. Between the trimmed V and J ends, which lost 7 bases and 10 bases, there was a span of 14 bases. The CDR3 spans 13 residues. CDR1 is MGHDK and CDR2 is SYGVNS in the germline V gene. In DNA, the CDR3 is TGTGCCAGCAATTCCGGAGGGAAGTCACCCCTCCACTTT. It translates to CASNSGGKSPLHF.

CDR3 region: CASSQAGNQPQHF. Written as DNA, the CDR3 is TGTGCCAGCAGCCAAGCAGGTAATCAGCCCCAGCATTTT. The rearrangement links TRBV14 to TRBJ1-5; D is unclear. V lost 1 base, J lost 4 bases, and 5 bases lay in between. The CDR3 has 13 residues. Germline CDR1 and CDR2: SGHDN and FVKESK.

In this sample, this clone turned up once. This chain joins TRBV6-1 and TRBJ2-5; possible D gene TRBD1, 6 bases. With 0 bases removed from V and 4 bases from J, the gap between germline ends came to 15 bases. Per the germline V gene, CDR1 is MNHNS and CDR2 is SASEGT. CDR3 length: 16 residues. The DNA of the CDR3 is TGTGCCAGCAGTGAAGCGTGGGCGGCAGGGGCAGAGACCCAGTACTTC. As protein: CASSEAWAAGAETQYF.

In its sample, this clone was seen once. V is TRBV5-1 and J is TRBJ2-5; D is possibly TRBD2 (6 bases). The CDR3 has 13 residues. The germline V and J ends were trimmed by 3 bases and 9 bases, with 15 bases remaining between them. Germline values: CDR1 SGHRS, CDR2 YFSETQ. The CDR3: CASSYNRLVAQYF. The CDR3 nucleotides are TGCGCCAGCAGCTACAACCGACTAGTGGCCCAGTACTTC. Looking up the rest from reference TRBV5-1 and TRBJ2-5 gives the full variable domain: KAGVTQTPRYLIKTRGQQVTLSCSPISGHRSVSWYQQTPGQGLQFLFEYFSETQRNKGNFPGRFSGRQFSNSRSEMNVSTLELGDSALYLCASSYNRLVAQYFGPGTRLLVL.

This clone has a single count. This rearrangement joins TRBV30 to TRBJ1-1, with 8 bases lining up with TRBD1. CDR1 is GTSNPN, CDR2 SVGIG, per germline (reference sequence). Trimming cost V 2 bases and J 0 bases; bases outside gene matches: 2. The CDR3 contains 14 residues. The CDR3 sequence is CAWSTGGLNTEAFF. In DNA form, the CDR3 reads TGTGCCTGGAGTACAGGGGGTTTGAACACTGAAGCTTTCTTT.

The V and J genes are TRBV3-1 (or the pseudogene TRBV3-2) and TRBJ1-6; weak D call: TRBD1 (6 bases). Germline V CDR1 and CDR2: LGHDT, YNNKEL (reference sequence). The CDR3 covers 17 residues. Trimming took off 1 base at V and 4 bases at J, with 14 bases between the two ends. DNA for the CDR3: TGTGCCAGCAGCCAAGCTTTAAGGACAGCATATAATTCACCCCTCCACTTT. This sequence encodes CASSQALRTAYNSPLHF.

The chain has TRBV6-5 and TRBJ1-6; the match to TRBD1 covers 8 bases. Germline lookup yields CDR1 MNHEY and CDR2 SVGAGI. J gave up 4 bases and V 4 bases, and 6 bases lay outside the gene matches. The CDR3 length is 16 residues. Here the CDR3 reads CASSSTGTGYNSPLHF. CDR3 bases: TGTGCCAGCAGTTCCACCGGGACAGGTTATAATTCACCCCTCCACTTT.

CDR3 bases: TGTGCCAGCAGCCCGTTCTATTCAGGGGCGAACTACGAGCAGTACTTC. It codes for CASSPFYSGANYEQYF. The chain joins TRBV7-9 to TRBJ2-7, with a possible D match to TRBD1 (6 bases). The CDR3 contains 16 residues. The V gene's germline CDR1 is SEHNR and CDR2 FQNEAQ (reference sequence). Trimming pared 5 bases from V and 3 bases from J, leaving 20 bases between.

CDR3 sequence reads: CASNINPAGGPKKNTGELFF. CDR3 nucleotides: TGTGCCAGTAACATTAACCCAGCGGGGGGGCCCAAGAAGAACACCGGGGAGCTGTTTTTT. V gene TRBV19 combines with J gene TRBJ2-2, with 10 bases lining up with TRBD2. The CDR3 contains 20 residues. The germline V gene has CDR1 LNHDA and CDR2 SQIVND (reference sequence). V was pared by 7 bases and J by 1 base, with 18 bases of the junction left unmatched.

The chain carries TRBV4-3 and TRBJ1-6, with a weak D call TRBD1 (6 bases). From germline, CDR1 is LGHNA and CDR2 YSLEER. This CDR3 comprises 18 residues. The V end was cut by 4 bases, the J end by 5 bases, with 21 bases between. As DNA, the CDR3 is TGCGCCAGCAGCCCGTCACCTCGGGGGGCGCGGGATAATTCACCCCTCCACTTT. It yields the protein CASSPSPRGARDNSPLHF.

V gene TRBV3-1 (or the pseudogene TRBV3-2) combines with J gene TRBJ1-1; a weak D match, TRBD1 (6 bases). Trimming shortened V by 4 bases and J by 1 base, and 10 bases separated the two germline ends. This CDR3 has 14 amino acids. Germline V gene data show CDR1 as LGHDT and CDR2 as YNNKEL (reference sequence). The CDR3 region is CASSPGGRNTEAFF. The CDR3 DNA reads as TGTGCCAGCAGCCCGGGGGGGCGGAACACTGAAGCTTTCTTT.

The rearrangement uses TRBV7-9 and TRBJ2-7; maybe TRBD1 (5 bases). Trimming removed 5 bases from V and 5 bases from J, with 19 bases in between. Germline V lookup: CDR1 SEHNR, CDR2 FQNEAQ (reference sequence). The CDR3 covers 15 residues. In nucleotides, the CDR3 is TGTGCCAGCAGCCATCCCTCGGCAGGGTGGGACGAGCAGTACTTC. As protein: CASSHPSAGWDEQYF.

The chain recombines TRBV13 with TRBJ1-2, with TRBD1 as a possible D gene (6 bases). The germline gives CDR1 PRHDT, CDR2 FYEKMQ (reference sequence). V was trimmed by 4 bases and J by 8 bases, leaving 20 bases between them. This CDR3 is built from 15 residues. CDR3 coding DNA: TGTGCCAGCAGCTCAATGACCAATAGGGGGGGAGGCTACACCTTC. Amino acids: CASSSMTNRGGGYTF.

This chain joins TRBV4-1 and TRBJ1-5, with D hard to call. Trimming took off 4 bases at V and 4 bases at J, with 23 bases between the two ends. Germline CDR1 MGHRA, CDR2 YSYEKL. The CDR3 runs 18 residues. The CDR3: CASSPLPRSAVSNQPQHF. The CDR3 nucleotides are TGCGCCAGCAGCCCCCTTCCCCGTTCCGCGGTATCAAATCAGCCCCAGCATTTT.

With respect to this clone: Relative to the germline gene, one junction end is altered; a read error may explain this. The chain recombines TRBV10-2 with TRBJ1-4, with TRBD1 matching over 7 bases. This CDR3 has 12 amino acids. CDR1 and CDR2 (germline): WSHSY, SAAADI. The CDR3 here is CASSGGLTGVIF. CDR3 coding DNA: TGCGCCAGCAGCGGGGGTCTAACAGGGGTAATTTTT.

The CDR3 spells CASSYTGQRGYTF. As DNA, the CDR3 is TGCGCCAGCAGCTACACAGGGCAGCGGGGCTACACCTTC. This chain connects TRBV5-1 to TRBJ1-2; a weak D match, TRBD1 (6 bases). Deletions cut 3 bases from V and 8 bases from J, with 14 bases between. The CDR3 length is 13 residues. Germline V gene data show CDR1 as SGHRS and CDR2 as YFSETQ.

This clone showed up just once. The chain employs TRBV5-1 and TRBJ2-4, with 12 bases identical to TRBD2. Trimming removed 4 bases from V and 0 bases from J; junction bases left unmatched: 8. Germline values: CDR1 SGHRS, CDR2 YFSETQ. The CDR3 has 18 amino acids. CDR3 in amino acids: CASSPRLAGVQAKNIQYF. CDR3 DNA sequence: TGCGCCAGCAGCCCACGACTAGCGGGGGTACAAGCCAAAAACATTCAGTACTTC.

This chain joins TRBV19 and TRBJ2-1; 12 positions agree with TRBD2. After removal of 6 bases from V and 8 bases from J, the junction contained 11 bases not matched to a gene. The CDR3 covers 16 residues. Germline lookup yields CDR1 LNHDA and CDR2 SQIVND (reference sequence). The CDR3 sequence is CASRVRDGLAGYEQFF. Written as DNA, the CDR3 is TGTGCCAGTAGGGTCCGGGACGGACTAGCGGGGTATGAGCAGTTCTTC.

This chain connects TRBV2 to TRBJ1-5, with a weak D call TRBD1 (5 bases). Trimming took 6 bases from V and 3 from J, leaving 9 bases between them. This CDR3 is built from 13 residues. Per the germline V gene, CDR1 is SNHLY and CDR2 is FYNNEI. The CDR3 reads CASRQDLNQPQHF. Here the CDR3 DNA reads TGTGCCAGCAGACAGGACCTCAATCAGCCCCAGCATTTT.

The chain is built from TRBV7-8 and TRBJ1-2; weak D call: TRBD1 (6 bases). The CDR3 has 16 amino acids. Germline V gene lookup returns CDR1 SGHVS and CDR2 FQNEAQ. V lost 5 bases, J lost 1 base, and 17 bases lay in between. In DNA form, the CDR3 reads TGTGCCAGCAGCCGAGACAGGAACCCATTTAACTATGGCTACACCTTC. Protein: CASSRDRNPFNYGYTF.

In its sample, this clone was seen a few times. The V call is TRBV5-6, the J call TRBJ2-2; D uncertain. Germline V gives CDR1 SGHDT, CDR2 YYEEEE. The V and J ends lost 1 base and 4 bases respectively, with 14 bases between them. CDR3 length equals 16 residues. CDR3 DNA: TGTGCCAGCAGCTTGACGTTTTACAGTCGCACCGGGGAGCTGTTTTTT. The encoded protein is CASSLTFYSRTGELFF. The full variable domain, completed using reference TRBV5-6 and TRBJ2-2, is DAGVTQSPTHLIKTRGQQVTLRCSPKSGHDTVSWYQQALGQGPQFIFQYYEEEERQRGNFPDRFSGHQFPNYSSELNVNALLLGDSALYLCASSLTFYSRTGELFFGEGSRLTVL.

The rearrangement joins TRBV7-9 to TRBJ1-5, with D maybe TRBD1 (5 bases). Per the germline V gene, CDR1 is SEHNR and CDR2 is FQNEAQ (reference sequence). The length of the CDR3 is 15 residues. V lost 1 base and J 4 bases, leaving 11 bases between the germline ends. The DNA for the CDR3 is TGTGCCAGCAGCTTAGACGGTCGGGGGAATCAGCCCCAGCATTTT. Its protein is CASSLDGRGNQPQHF.